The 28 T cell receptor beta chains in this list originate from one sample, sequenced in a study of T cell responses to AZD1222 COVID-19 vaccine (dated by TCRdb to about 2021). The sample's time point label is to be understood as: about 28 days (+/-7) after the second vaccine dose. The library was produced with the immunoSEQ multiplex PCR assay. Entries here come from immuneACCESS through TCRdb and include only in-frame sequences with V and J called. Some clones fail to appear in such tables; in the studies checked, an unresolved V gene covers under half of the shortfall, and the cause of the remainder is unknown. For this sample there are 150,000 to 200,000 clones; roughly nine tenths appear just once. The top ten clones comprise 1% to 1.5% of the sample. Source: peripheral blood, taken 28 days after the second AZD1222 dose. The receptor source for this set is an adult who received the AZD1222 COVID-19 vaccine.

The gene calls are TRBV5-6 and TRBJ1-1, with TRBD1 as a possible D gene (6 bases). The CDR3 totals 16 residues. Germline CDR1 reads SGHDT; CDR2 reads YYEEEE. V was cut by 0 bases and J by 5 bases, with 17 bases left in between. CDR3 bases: TGTGCCAGCAGCTTGGGGTGGCATACAGGGAAGACTGAAGCTTTCTTT. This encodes CASSLGWHTGKTEAFF.

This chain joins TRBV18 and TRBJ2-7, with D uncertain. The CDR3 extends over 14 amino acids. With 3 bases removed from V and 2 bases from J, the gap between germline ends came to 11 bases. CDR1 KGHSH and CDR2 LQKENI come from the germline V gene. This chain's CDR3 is CASSPATLTYEQYF. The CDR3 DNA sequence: TGTGCCAGCTCACCTGCGACTCTTACCTACGAGCAGTACTTC.

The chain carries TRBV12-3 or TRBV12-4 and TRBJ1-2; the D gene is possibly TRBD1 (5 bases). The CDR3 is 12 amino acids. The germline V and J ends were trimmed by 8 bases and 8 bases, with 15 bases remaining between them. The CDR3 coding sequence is TGTGCCAGCGATGGCCAGGGCCTCGGCTACACCTTC. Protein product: CASDGQGLGYTF.

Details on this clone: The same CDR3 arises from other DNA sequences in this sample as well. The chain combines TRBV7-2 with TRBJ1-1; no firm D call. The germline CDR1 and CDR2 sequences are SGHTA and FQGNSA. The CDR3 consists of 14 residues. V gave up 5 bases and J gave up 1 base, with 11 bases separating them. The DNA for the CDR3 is TGTGCCAGCAGCCCAGGTTCGGCGAACACTGAAGCTTTCTTT. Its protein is CASSPGSANTEAFF.

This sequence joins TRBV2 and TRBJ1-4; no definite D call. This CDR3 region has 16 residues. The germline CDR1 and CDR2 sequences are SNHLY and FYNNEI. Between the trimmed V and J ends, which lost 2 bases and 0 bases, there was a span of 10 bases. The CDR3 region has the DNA TGTGCCAGCAGTGAAACAGCAGCAGCAACTAATGAAAAACTGTTTTTT. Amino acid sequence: CASSETAAATNEKLFF. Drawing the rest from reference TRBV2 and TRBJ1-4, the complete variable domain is EPEVTQTPSHQVTQMGQEVILRCVPISNHLYFYWYRQILGQKVEFLVSFYNNEISEKSEIFDDQFSVERPDGSNFTLKIRSTKLEDSAMYFCASSETAAATNEKLFFGSGTQLSVL.

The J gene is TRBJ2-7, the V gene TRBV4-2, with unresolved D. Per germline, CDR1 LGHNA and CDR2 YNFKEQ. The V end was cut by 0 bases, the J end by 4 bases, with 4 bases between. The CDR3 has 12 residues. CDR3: CASSQDAYEQYF. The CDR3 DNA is TGTGCCAGCAGCCAAGATGCTTACGAGCAGTACTTC.

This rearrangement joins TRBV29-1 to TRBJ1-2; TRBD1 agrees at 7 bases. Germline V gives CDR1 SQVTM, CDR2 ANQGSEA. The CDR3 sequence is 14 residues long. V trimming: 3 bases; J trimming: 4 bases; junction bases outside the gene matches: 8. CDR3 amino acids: CSVDTAGGPYGYTF. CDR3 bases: TGCAGCGTTGACACGGCAGGGGGACCCTATGGCTACACCTTC. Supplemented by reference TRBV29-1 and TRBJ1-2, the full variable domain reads SAVISQKPSRDICQRGTSLTIQCQVDSQVTMMFWYRQQPGQSLTLIATANQGSEATYESGFVIDKFPISRPNLTFSTLTVSNMSPEDSSIYLCSVDTAGGPYGYTFGSGTRLTVV.

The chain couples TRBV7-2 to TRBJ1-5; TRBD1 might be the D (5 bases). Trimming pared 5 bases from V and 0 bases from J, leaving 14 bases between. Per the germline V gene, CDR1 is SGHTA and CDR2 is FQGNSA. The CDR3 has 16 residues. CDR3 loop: CASSPYGTVSNQPQHF. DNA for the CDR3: TGTGCCAGCAGCCCCTACGGGACGGTTAGCAATCAGCCCCAGCATTTT.

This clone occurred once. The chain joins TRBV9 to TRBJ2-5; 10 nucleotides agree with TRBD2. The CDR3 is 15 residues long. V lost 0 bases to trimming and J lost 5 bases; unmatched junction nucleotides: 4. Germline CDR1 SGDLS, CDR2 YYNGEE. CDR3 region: CASSVAASGSETQYF. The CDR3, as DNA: TGTGCCAGCAGCGTAGCGGCTAGCGGGAGTGAGACCCAGTACTTC.

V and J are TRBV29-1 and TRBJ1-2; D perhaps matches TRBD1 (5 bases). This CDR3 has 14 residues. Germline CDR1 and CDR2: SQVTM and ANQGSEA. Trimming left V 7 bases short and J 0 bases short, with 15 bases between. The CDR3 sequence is CSGQTATANYGYTF. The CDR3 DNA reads TGCAGCGGGCAGACAGCGACCGCTAACTATGGCTACACCTTC.

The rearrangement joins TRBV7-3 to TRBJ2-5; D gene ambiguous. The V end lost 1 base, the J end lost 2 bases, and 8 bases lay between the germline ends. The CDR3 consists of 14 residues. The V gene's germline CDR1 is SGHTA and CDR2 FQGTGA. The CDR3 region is CASSLMGQQETQYF. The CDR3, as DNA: TGTGCCAGCAGCTTAATGGGTCAGCAAGAGACCCAGTACTTC.

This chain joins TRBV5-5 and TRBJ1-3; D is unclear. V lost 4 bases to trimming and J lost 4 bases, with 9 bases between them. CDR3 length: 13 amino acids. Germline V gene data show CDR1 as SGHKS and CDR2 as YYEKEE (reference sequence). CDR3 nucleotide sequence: TGTGCCAGCAGCCTCGGAGGGGGAAACACCATATATTTT. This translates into CASSLGGGNTIYF.

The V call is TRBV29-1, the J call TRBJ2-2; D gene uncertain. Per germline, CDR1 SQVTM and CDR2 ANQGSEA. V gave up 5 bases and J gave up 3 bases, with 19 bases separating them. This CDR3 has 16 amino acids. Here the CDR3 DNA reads TGCAGCGTTACCGGTTTTGAGGAAGAGGACACCGGGGAGCTGTTTTTT. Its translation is CSVTGFEEEDTGELFF.

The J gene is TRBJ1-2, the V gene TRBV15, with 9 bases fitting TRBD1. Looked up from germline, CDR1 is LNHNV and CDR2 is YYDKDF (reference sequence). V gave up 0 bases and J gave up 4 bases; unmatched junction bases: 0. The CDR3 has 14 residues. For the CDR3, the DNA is TGTGCCACCAGCAGAGAGGGACAGGGCTATGGCTACACCTTC. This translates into CATSREGQGYGYTF. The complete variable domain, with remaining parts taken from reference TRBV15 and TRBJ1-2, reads DAMVIQNPRYQVTQFGKPVTLSCSQTLNHNVMYWYQQKSSQAPKLLFHYYDKDFNNEADTPDNFQSRRPNTSFCFLDIRSPGLGDTAMYLCATSREGQGYGYTFGSGTRLTVV.

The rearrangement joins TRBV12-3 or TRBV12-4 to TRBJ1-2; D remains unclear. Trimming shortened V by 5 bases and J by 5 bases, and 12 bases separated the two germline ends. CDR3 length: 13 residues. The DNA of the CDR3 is TGTGCCAGCAGTCCCACCCCACCTTATGGCTACACCTTC. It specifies CASSPTPPYGYTF.

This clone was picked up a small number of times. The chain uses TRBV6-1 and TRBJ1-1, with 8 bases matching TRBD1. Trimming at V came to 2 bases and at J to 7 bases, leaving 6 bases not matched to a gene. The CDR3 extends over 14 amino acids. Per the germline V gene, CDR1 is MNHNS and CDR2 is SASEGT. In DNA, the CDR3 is TGTGCCAGCAGTGAATACACAGGGGGACTTGAAGCTTTCTTT. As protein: CASSEYTGGLEAFF.

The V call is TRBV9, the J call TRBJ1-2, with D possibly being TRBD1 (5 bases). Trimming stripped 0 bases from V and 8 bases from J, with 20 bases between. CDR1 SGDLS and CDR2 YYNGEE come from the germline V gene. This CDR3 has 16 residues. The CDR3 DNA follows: TGTGCCAGCAGCGTAGCAGGGTCGGTGGGGTTAGGCGGCTACACCTTC. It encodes CASSVAGSVGLGGYTF.

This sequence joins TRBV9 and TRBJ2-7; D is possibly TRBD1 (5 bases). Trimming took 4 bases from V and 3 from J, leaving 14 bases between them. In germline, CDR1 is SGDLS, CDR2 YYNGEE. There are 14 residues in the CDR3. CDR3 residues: CASSPDSRSYEQYF. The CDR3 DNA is TGTGCCAGCAGCCCAGACAGTAGAAGCTACGAGCAGTACTTC.

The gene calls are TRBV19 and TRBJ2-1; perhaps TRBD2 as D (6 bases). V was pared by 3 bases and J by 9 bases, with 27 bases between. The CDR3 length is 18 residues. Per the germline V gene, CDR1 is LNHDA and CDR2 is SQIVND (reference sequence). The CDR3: CASSISRDGGSGAFEQFF. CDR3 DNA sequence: TGTGCCAGTAGTATTTCCCGGGATGGGGGGAGTGGGGCATTTGAGCAGTTCTTC.

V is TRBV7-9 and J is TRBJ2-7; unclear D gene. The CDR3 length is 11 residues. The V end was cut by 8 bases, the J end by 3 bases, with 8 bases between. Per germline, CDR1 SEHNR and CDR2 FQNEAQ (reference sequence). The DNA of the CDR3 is TGTGCCAGCGGTAGTGGCTACGAGCAGTACTTC. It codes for CASGSGYEQYF.

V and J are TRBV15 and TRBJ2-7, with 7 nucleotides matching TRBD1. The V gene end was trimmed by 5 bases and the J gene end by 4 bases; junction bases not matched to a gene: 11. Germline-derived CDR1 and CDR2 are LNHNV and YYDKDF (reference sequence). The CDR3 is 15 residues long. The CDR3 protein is CATSPIDRVEYEQYF. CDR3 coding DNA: TGTGCCACCAGCCCTATCGACAGGGTAGAATACGAGCAGTACTTC.

The CDR3 DNA follows: TGTGCCAGCAGTTACTCCGGAGGGGGTCGTGGCTTGGACACTGAAGCTTTCTTT. Encoded protein: CASSYSGGGRGLDTEAFF. The chain combines TRBV6-2 or TRBV6-3 with TRBJ1-1, with D perhaps TRBD1 (6 bases). The germline V gene has CDR1 MNHEY and CDR2 SVGEGT. The CDR3 loop spans 18 amino acids. The V end lost 0 bases, the J end lost 3 bases, and 20 bases lay between the germline ends.

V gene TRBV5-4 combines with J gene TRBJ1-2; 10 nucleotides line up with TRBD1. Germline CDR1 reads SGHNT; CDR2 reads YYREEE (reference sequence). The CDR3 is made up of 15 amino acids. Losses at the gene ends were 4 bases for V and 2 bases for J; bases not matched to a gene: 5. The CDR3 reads CASSPRQGANYGYTF. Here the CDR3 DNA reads TGTGCCAGCAGCCCACGACAGGGGGCGAACTATGGCTACACCTTC.

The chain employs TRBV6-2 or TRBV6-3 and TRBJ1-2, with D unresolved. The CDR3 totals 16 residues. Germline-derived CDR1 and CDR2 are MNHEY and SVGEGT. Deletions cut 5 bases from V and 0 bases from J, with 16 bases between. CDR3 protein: CASSTRPGRSNYGYTF. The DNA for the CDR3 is TGTGCCAGCAGTACAAGGCCAGGACGCTCTAACTATGGCTACACCTTC.

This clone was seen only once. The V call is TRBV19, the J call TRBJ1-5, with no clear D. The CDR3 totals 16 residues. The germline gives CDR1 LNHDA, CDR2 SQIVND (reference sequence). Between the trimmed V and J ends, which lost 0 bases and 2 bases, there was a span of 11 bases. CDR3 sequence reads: CASSIDHKRGNQPQHF. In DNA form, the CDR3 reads TGTGCCAGTAGTATAGATCATAAGAGGGGCAATCAGCCCCAGCATTTT.

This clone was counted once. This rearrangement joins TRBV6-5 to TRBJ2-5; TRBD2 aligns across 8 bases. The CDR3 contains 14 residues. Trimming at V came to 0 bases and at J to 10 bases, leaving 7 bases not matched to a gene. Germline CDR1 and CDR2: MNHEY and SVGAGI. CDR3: CASSYSAGGLVQYF. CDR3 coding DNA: TGTGCCAGCAGTTACTCGGCGGGAGGTCTGGTCCAGTACTTC.

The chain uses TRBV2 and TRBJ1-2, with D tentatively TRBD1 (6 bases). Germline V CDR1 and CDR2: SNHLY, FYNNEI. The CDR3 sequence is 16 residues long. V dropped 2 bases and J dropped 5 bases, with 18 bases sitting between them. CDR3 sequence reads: CASSEKSLAGDYGYTF. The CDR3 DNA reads TGTGCCAGCAGTGAAAAGTCTTTGGCAGGGGATTATGGCTACACCTTC.

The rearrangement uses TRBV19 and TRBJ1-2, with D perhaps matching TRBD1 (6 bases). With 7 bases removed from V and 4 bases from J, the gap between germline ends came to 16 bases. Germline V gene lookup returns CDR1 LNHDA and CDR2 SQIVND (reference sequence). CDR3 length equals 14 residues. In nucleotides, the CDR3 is TGTGCCAGTATAGGCGTACAGGGAGCCTATGGCTACACCTTC. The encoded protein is CASIGVQGAYGYTF.